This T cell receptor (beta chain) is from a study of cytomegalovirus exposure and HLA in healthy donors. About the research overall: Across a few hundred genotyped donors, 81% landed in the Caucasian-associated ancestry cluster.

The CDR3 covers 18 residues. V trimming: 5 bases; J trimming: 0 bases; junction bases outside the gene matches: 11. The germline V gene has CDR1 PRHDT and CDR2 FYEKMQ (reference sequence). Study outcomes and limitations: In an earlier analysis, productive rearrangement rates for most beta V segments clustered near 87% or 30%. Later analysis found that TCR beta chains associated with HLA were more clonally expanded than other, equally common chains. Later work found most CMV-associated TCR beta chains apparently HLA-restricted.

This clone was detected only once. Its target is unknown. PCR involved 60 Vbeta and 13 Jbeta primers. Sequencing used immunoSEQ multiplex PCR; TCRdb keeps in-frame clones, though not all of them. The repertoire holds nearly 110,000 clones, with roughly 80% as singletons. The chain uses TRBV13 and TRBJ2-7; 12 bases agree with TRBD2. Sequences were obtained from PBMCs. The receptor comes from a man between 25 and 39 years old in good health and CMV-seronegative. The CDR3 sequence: CASSPKVTSGGYSYEQYF. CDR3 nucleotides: TGTGCCAGCAGCCCTAAGGTGACTAGCGGGGGATACTCCTACGAGCAGTACTTC.